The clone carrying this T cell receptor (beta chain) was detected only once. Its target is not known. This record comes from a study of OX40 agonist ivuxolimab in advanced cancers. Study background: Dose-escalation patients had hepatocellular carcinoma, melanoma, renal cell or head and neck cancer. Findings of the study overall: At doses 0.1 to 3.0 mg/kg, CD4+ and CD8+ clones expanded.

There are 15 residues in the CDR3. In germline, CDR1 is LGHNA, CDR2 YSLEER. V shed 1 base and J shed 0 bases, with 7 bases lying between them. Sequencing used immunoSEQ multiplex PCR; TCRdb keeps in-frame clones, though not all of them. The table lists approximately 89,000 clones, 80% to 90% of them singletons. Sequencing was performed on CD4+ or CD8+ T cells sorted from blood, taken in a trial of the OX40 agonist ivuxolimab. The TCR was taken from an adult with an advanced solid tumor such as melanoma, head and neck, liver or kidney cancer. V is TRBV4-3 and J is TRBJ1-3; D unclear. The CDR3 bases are TGCGCCAGCAGCCAAGGGCCCAGCTCTGGAAACACCATATATTTT. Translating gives CASSQGPSSGNTIYF.